The 3 T cell receptor beta chains in this list originate from one sample, sequenced in a study of cytomegalovirus exposure and HLA in healthy donors. This PCR relied on a set of 60 Vbeta primers and 13 Jbeta primers. Here immunoSEQ multiplex PCR was the method, and the copy in TCRdb shows in-frame clones only, minus some. The data show approximately 200,000 clones, less than 90% seen once. Specimen: PBMCs. The receptors shown here come from a boy aged 5-17 years in good health and CMV-seronegative.

The genes are TRBV2 and TRBJ1-2, with 7 bases that match TRBD1. The CDR3 totals 14 residues. V was clipped by 7 bases and J by 2 bases; unmatched bases: 7. Looked up from germline, CDR1 is SNHLY and CDR2 is FYNNEI. CDR3 in amino acids: CASTKQGLNYGYTF. The CDR3 DNA reads TGTGCCAGCACCAAACAGGGGCTCAACTATGGCTACACCTTC.

J is TRBJ2-7 and V is TRBV11-2; 7 bases fit TRBD1. The CDR3 contains 14 residues. Germline V CDR1 and CDR2: SGHAT, FQNNGV. Germline trimming cut 6 bases from V and 3 bases from J; bases unmatched to any gene: 8. CDR3 sequence reads: CASRRTRGIYEQYF. The CDR3 DNA reads TGTGCCAGCAGGCGGACCAGGGGGATCTACGAGCAGTACTTC.

V usage is TRBV28 and J usage is TRBJ2-5; 7 bases line up with TRBD2. The CDR3 runs to 14 residues. The V gene end was trimmed by 9 bases and the J gene end by 2 bases; junction bases not matched to a gene: 9. Germline loops: CDR1 MDHEN, CDR2 SYDVKM. The chain's CDR3 is CASRGEGFQETQYF. The CDR3 DNA follows: TGTGCCAGTCGCGGGGAGGGGTTTCAAGAGACCCAGTACTTC.